Presented here are 21 T cell receptor beta chains from one specimen sequenced in a study of CD8+CD57+ T cells in acquired aplastic anemia. Genomic DNA, serving as template, underwent TCR beta VDJ and CDR3 profiling. TCRdb re-derived calls from the reads in MiXCR, one entry per CDR3 protein. The table shows some 120,000 distinct CDR3 sequences, with around 48% occurring only once. The sequencing sample was made of sorted CD4+, CD8+, or CD8+CD57+ T cells (not recorded which) from PBMCs. The receptors were gathered from a human donor in good health, serving as a control.

This clonotype was observed at least ten times. The V gene is TRBV7-9, the J gene TRBJ2-3; D not certain. The CDR3 is 14 amino acids. Germline V gene lookup returns CDR1 SEHNR and CDR2 FQNEAQ (reference sequence). Trimming stripped 2 bases from V and 0 bases from J, with 6 bases between. The CDR3 nucleotides read TGTGCCAGCAGCTTAACCCTTAGCACAGATACGCAGTATTTT. This sequence encodes CASSLTLSTDTQYF.

This clonotype was seen ten or more times. The chain is built from TRBV15 and TRBJ2-5; TRBD2 matches 8 bases. Losses at the gene ends were 2 bases for V and 5 bases for J; bases not matched to a gene: 1. The CDR3 is 13 amino acids. CDR1 is LNHNV and CDR2 is YYDKDF in the germline V gene (reference sequence). The CDR3 reads CATSRIAGETQYF. The CDR3 DNA follows: TGTGCCACCAGCAGAATAGCGGGGGAGACCCAGTACTTC.

This clonotype was detected many times. The chain uses TRBV7-2 and TRBJ2-7; D is possibly TRBD1 or TRBD2 (6 bases each). The germline V gene encodes CDR1 SGHTA and CDR2 FQGNSA. The CDR3 is made up of 15 amino acids. V gave up 4 bases and J gave up 0 bases, with 13 bases separating them. CDR3 DNA: TGTGCCAGCAGCTCTTCCGGGGGCCCCTCCTACGAGCAGTACTTC. Its protein product is CASSSSGGPSYEQYF.

This clonotype has at least ten counts. This rearrangement joins TRBV2 to TRBJ2-7; D is perhaps TRBD1 (5 bases). Germline loops: CDR1 SNHLY, CDR2 FYNNEI. This CDR3 has 14 residues. With 7 bases removed from V and 4 bases from J, the gap between germline ends came to 17 bases. Here the CDR3 DNA reads TGTGCCAGCACCCAAGGGCAGGGTAGATACGAGCAGTACTTC. Its protein product is CASTQGQGRYEQYF.

This clonotype appeared many times. The chain joins TRBV7-9 to TRBJ2-7; D not resolved. CDR1 and CDR2 (germline): SEHNR, FQNEAQ (reference sequence). Trimming stripped 4 bases from V and 3 bases from J, with 13 bases between. The CDR3 runs 14 residues. CDR3 DNA: TGTGCCAGCAGCTCCGACATGGTCGGCTACGAGCAGTACTTC. It is translated as CASSSDMVGYEQYF.

The rearrangement uses TRBV29-1 and TRBJ2-5, with D perhaps TRBD1 or TRBD2 (5 bases each). This CDR3 is 13 amino acids long. The germline gives CDR1 SQVTM, CDR2 ANQGSEA. Between the trimmed V and J ends, which lost 4 bases and 5 bases, there was a span of 14 bases. For the CDR3, the DNA is TGCAGCGTTGGTGGGACCCAAAGGGAGACCCAGTACTTC. It specifies CSVGGTQRETQYF.

This clonotype was picked up many times. The CDR3 sequence is CSALSPQRVYEQYF. The CDR3 DNA follows: TGCAGTGCTCTCTCCCCACAAAGGGTCTACGAGCAGTACTTC. The J gene is TRBJ2-7, the V gene TRBV20-1, with D unclear. V lost 5 bases and J lost 3, with 17 bases in between. There are 14 residues in the CDR3. CDR1 is DFQATT and CDR2 is SNEGSKA in the germline V gene (reference sequence).

The chain recombines TRBV15 with TRBJ2-3; 8 bases are shared with TRBD1. The CDR3 length is 16 residues. J gave up 9 bases and V 2 bases, and 13 bases lay outside the gene matches. Germline V CDR1 and CDR2: LNHNV, YYDKDF (reference sequence). CDR3 bases: TGTGCCACCAGCAGACTTGGACAGGGCCCCGAGGAGACGCAGTATTTT. Encoded protein: CATSRLGQGPEETQYF.

V and J are TRBV2 and TRBJ1-5; TRBD1 might be the D (5 bases). The CDR3 is 13 residues long. Trimming removed 8 bases from V and 5 bases from J, with 13 bases in between. CDR1 and CDR2 from the germline V gene are SNHLY and FYNNEI. CDR3: CASERGLDQPQHF. CDR3 nucleotide sequence: TGTGCCAGCGAGAGGGGTCTCGATCAGCCCCAGCATTTT.

V is TRBV7-2 and J is TRBJ2-7; 10 bases line up with TRBD1. Germline V gene lookup returns CDR1 SGHTA and CDR2 FQGNSA. V shed 5 bases, J shed 4 bases, and the junction held 5 bases outside the gene matches. This CDR3 region has 14 residues. The CDR3 DNA reads as TGTGCCAGCAGCCGGACAGGGGGGGCATACGAGCAGTACTTC. This gives the protein CASSRTGGAYEQYF.

The rearrangement uses TRBV2 and TRBJ1-4, with TRBD1 matching over 7 bases. CDR3 length: 14 residues. The ends lost 6 bases at V and 8 bases at J; junction bases unmatched: 9. The germline gives CDR1 SNHLY, CDR2 FYNNEI. The CDR3 sequence: CASSRGQENEKLFF. DNA for the CDR3: TGTGCCAGCAGCCGAGGACAGGAGAACGAAAAACTGTTTTTT.

CDR3 protein: CSARGRTGGNSPLHF. CDR3 coding DNA: TGCAGTGCTAGAGGCAGGACAGGGGGGAATTCACCCCTCCACTTT. V is TRBV20-1 and J is TRBJ1-6, with 10 bases aligning to TRBD1. The CDR3 has 15 residues. Losses at the gene ends were 1 base for V and 7 bases for J; bases not matched to a gene: 4. From germline, CDR1 is DFQATT and CDR2 SNEGSKA (reference sequence).

The rearrangement links TRBV11-1 to TRBJ2-1, with 7 bases that match TRBD1. The CDR3 has 15 residues. The V gene's germline CDR1 is SGHAT and CDR2 FQDESV (reference sequence). Trimming cost V 4 bases and J 2 bases; bases outside gene matches: 5. CDR3 loop: CASSSATGTYNEQFF. CDR3 coding DNA: TGTGCCAGCAGCTCCGCGACAGGGACCTACAATGAGCAGTTCTTC.

This clonotype was seen repeatedly, ten times or more. The gene calls are TRBV6-2 or TRBV6-3 and TRBJ1-6; 9 positions match TRBD1. The CDR3 extends over 15 amino acids. V lost 4 bases and J lost 8; bases outside the gene matches: 6. Per germline, CDR1 MNHEY and CDR2 SVGEGT. The CDR3 region has the DNA TGTGCCAGCAGTTCTAGGACAGGGGTAGATTCACCCCTCCACTTT. It encodes CASSSRTGVDSPLHF.

This clonotype was counted at least ten times. The chain links TRBV29-1 to TRBJ1-4, with D tentatively TRBD1 (5 bases). Per the germline V gene, CDR1 is SQVTM and CDR2 is ANQGSEA. Deletions cut 6 bases from V and 0 bases from J, with 8 bases between. The CDR3 covers 13 residues. The DNA of the CDR3 is TGCAGCGTGGGACGGTCAACTAATGAAAAACTGTTTTTT. Amino acids: CSVGRSTNEKLFF.

This clonotype was picked up many times. V usage is TRBV20-1 and J usage is TRBJ2-5, with 10 bases identical to TRBD2. Unmatched junction bases numbered 6, after V lost 1 base and J lost 4 bases. Germline CDR1 reads DFQATT; CDR2 reads SNEGSKA (reference sequence). The CDR3 has 15 residues. Here the CDR3 DNA reads TGCAGTGCTAGAGGCCAGCGGGGGGGCCTAGAGACCCAGTACTTC. It yields the protein CSARGQRGGLETQYF.

This clonotype was seen a handful of times. The chain has TRBV6-5 and TRBJ2-7, with 14 bases lining up with TRBD2. The CDR3 has 16 residues. Germline lookup yields CDR1 MNHEY and CDR2 SVGAGI. V shed 2 bases and J 6 bases; nucleotides not matched to a gene: 6. CDR3 sequence reads: CASSYRTSGGWSEQYF. In DNA, the CDR3 is TGTGCCAGCAGTTACCGGACTAGCGGGGGGTGGAGCGAGCAGTACTTC.

This clonotype was picked up many times. The chain uses TRBV11-1 and TRBJ2-5; D may match TRBD1 or TRBD2 (6 bases each). Germline V gives CDR1 SGHAT, CDR2 FQDESV (reference sequence). Trimming left V 1 base short and J 5 bases short, with 11 bases between. This CDR3 spans 14 amino acids. In nucleotides, the CDR3 is TGTGCCAGCAGCTTAGGTGGGGGGCCTGAGACCCAGTACTTC. Amino acids: CASSLGGGPETQYF.

The chain has TRBV7-2 and TRBJ1-6; D is unresolved. The CDR3 length is 14 residues. Germline loops: CDR1 SGHTA, CDR2 FQGNSA. The V gene lost 3 bases and the J gene lost 8 bases, with 11 bases spanning the gap. This chain's CDR3 is CASSLGMRDSPLHF. The CDR3 DNA reads TGTGCCAGCAGCTTGGGGATGAGGGATTCACCCCTCCACTTT.

The table lists this clonotype with many counts. V is TRBV7-2 and J is TRBJ2-1; 10 positions match TRBD1. The V segment lost 5 bases and the J segment 6 bases; nucleotides outside the gene matches: 4. The CDR3 is made up of 14 amino acids. CDR1 is SGHTA and CDR2 is FQGNSA in the germline V gene. The CDR3 DNA reads TGTGCCAGCAGCCCCGACAGGGGGCCCAATGAGCAGTTCTTC. Translation gives CASSPDRGPNEQFF.

This clonotype was detected a few times. The chain carries TRBV15 and TRBJ2-5; D perhaps matches TRBD2 (5 bases). Between the trimmed V and J ends, which lost 3 bases and 5 bases, there was a span of 16 bases. Germline V gene sequence: CDR1 LNHNV, CDR2 YYDKDF (reference sequence). The CDR3 contains 15 residues. The CDR3 loop is CATSSYSEKRETQYF. The CDR3 bases are TGTGCCACCAGCAGTTACTCGGAAAAGCGGGAGACCCAGTACTTC.